This T cell receptor beta chain was sequenced during a study of early T cells in non-severe SARS-CoV-2 infection. Whole-study results and caveats: Anti-spike CD8 responses were favored in VDJdb matching, and private and CD4 specificities were missed.

Concerning this clonotype itself: Its antigen is not identified.

Unique molecular identifiers tagged individual cDNA molecules. Using its own MiXCR run on the 5' RACE reads, TCRdb lists one record per CDR3 protein. Here the sample spans 75,000 to 90,000 distinct CDR3 sequences, 13% being singletons. The germline V gene encodes CDR1 MNHEY and CDR2 SVGEGT. CDR3 length equals 15 residues. V was clipped by 4 bases and J by 5 bases; unmatched bases: 6. The V gene is TRBV6-2 or TRBV6-3, the J gene TRBJ2-2, with 8 bases lining up with TRBD1. This TCR derives from an adult who was a healthcare worker with PCR-confirmed SARS-CoV-2 infection or an uninfected control (not recorded which). The sample was whole blood. The DNA of the CDR3 is TGTGCCAGCAGTTCGGGGCAGGGGGCAACCGGGGAGCTGTTTTTT. Translating it yields CASSSGQGATGELFF.